These 14 T cell receptor beta chains were sequenced from one sample in a study of tumor-infiltrating lymphocytes in localized non-small cell lung cancer. Libraries were prepared by immunoSEQ multiplex PCR; TCRdb keeps only in-frame clonotypes and omits some of them. The sample consists of approximately 7,200 clones, about two thirds of them appearing once. Sequencing input: lung tumor tissue. These receptor sequences come from a human donor with non-small cell lung cancer.

This clone ranks as large. The chain couples TRBV21-1 to TRBJ1-4; the DNA was not used to check the table's D call, TRBD1. TRBV21-1 is described as a pseudogene. The CDR3 runs 13 residues. CDR3 DNA sequence: TGTGCCAGCAACAGACAGGGTAGAGAAAAACTGTTTTTT. Amino acid sequence: CASNRQGREKLFF.

The chain couples TRBV6-5 to TRBJ1-1; no firm D call. Trimming left V 7 bases short and J 1 base short, with 13 bases between. CDR3 size: 14 residues. Germline CDR1 reads MNHEY; CDR2 reads SVGAGI. The CDR3 sequence is CASNDRDSNTEAFF. The CDR3, as DNA: TGTGCCAGCAACGACCGAGATTCGAACACTGAAGCTTTCTTT.

V and J are TRBV9 and TRBJ2-2; D unresolved. CDR1 is SGDLS, CDR2 YYNGEE, per germline. With 3 bases removed from V and 1 base from J, the gap between germline ends came to 4 bases. There are 13 residues in the CDR3. CDR3 amino acids: CASSGRNTGELFF. DNA for the CDR3: TGTGCCAGCAGCGGCAGGAACACCGGGGAGCTGTTTTTT.

This clone was counted once. The V gene is TRBV6-4, the J gene TRBJ2-2, with a weak D call TRBD1 (5 bases). V gave up 6 bases and J gave up 2 bases, with 10 bases separating them. This CDR3 is built from 14 residues. In germline, CDR1 is MRHNA, CDR2 SNTAGT. In DNA, the CDR3 is TGTGCCAGCAGACAGGAAATTAACACCGGGGAGCTGTTTTTT. It translates to CASRQEINTGELFF.

This clone is classed as medium-sized. The J gene is TRBJ2-7, the V gene TRBV28, with D tentatively TRBD1 (5 bases). V was trimmed by 3 bases and J by 3 bases, leaving 6 bases between them. The CDR3 extends over 12 amino acids. From germline, CDR1 is MDHEN and CDR2 SYDVKM. In DNA, the CDR3 is TGTGCCAGCAGTTTTCAGGGCTACGAGCAGTACTTC. This gives the protein CASSFQGYEQYF.

By sample share, this clone is medium-sized. The chain links TRBV28 to TRBJ2-1; D unresolved. The CDR3 is 15 residues long. In germline, CDR1 is MDHEN, CDR2 SYDVKM. V lost 5 bases, J lost 2 bases, and 13 bases lay in between. The CDR3 here is CASSPSRQTYNEQFF. The CDR3, as DNA: TGTGCCAGCAGTCCCTCTCGGCAAACCTACAATGAGCAGTTCTTC.

This chain links TRBV9 with TRBJ2-7; 7 bases map to TRBD2. Germline values: CDR1 SGDLS, CDR2 YYNGEE. This CDR3 spans 15 amino acids. With V trimmed by 0 bases and J by 0 bases, 3 bases remained unmatched. The CDR3 DNA reads TGTGCCAGCAGCGTAGGAGCGGGGATCTCCTACGAGCAGTACTTC. Translation gives CASSVGAGISYEQYF.

The chain links TRBV7-2 to TRBJ2-5, with TRBD1 identical over 9 bases. Germline CDR1 SGHTA, CDR2 FQGNSA. Trimming took 5 bases from V and 3 from J; bases not matched to a gene: 4. The CDR3 spans 14 residues. This CDR3 reads CASSRDRVEETQYF. DNA of the CDR3: TGTGCCAGCAGCCGGGACAGGGTGGAAGAGACCCAGTACTTC.

The chain recombines TRBV25-1 with TRBJ1-1, with 12 bases fitting TRBD1. This CDR3 has 18 residues. J gave up 2 bases and V 0 bases, and 7 bases lay outside the gene matches. Germline V gene lookup returns CDR1 MGHDK and CDR2 SYGVNS. Written as DNA, the CDR3 is TGTGCCAGCAGTGAATACGCCGGGACAGGGGGCGCAAACACTGAAGCTTTCTTT. It encodes CASSEYAGTGGANTEAFF.

The chain is built from TRBV23-1 and TRBJ2-7; D could derive from TRBD1 or TRBD2 (5 bases each). TRBV23-1 carries the ORF label, with uncertain function. The CDR3 runs 15 residues. The V and J ends lost 3 bases and 2 bases respectively, with 14 bases between them. CDR3 sequence: CASSQGRERAYEQYF. Written as DNA, the CDR3 is TGCGCCAGCAGTCAGGGACGAGAGAGAGCCTACGAGCAGTACTTC.

The rearrangement links TRBV6-5 to TRBJ1-5; D remains unclear. The germline gives CDR1 MNHEY, CDR2 SVGAGI. This CDR3 spans 11 amino acids. Trimming cost V 7 bases and J 6 bases, with 7 bases left between them. As DNA, the CDR3 is TGTGCCAGCACCCTAAGTCAGCCCCAGCATTTT. This codes for CASTLSQPQHF.

This clone has only one observation. The chain combines TRBV29-1 with TRBJ1-2, with D possibly matching TRBD1 (5 bases). There are 11 residues in the CDR3. V gave up 6 bases and J gave up 4 bases, with 9 bases separating them. Germline V gives CDR1 SQVTM, CDR2 ANQGSEA. CDR3 in DNA: TGCAGCGTGACGGGGGGCTATGGCTACACCTTC. It codes for CSVTGGYGYTF.

The chain has TRBV5-1 and TRBJ2-5; D gene unclear. With 0 bases removed from V and 1 base from J, the gap between germline ends came to 13 bases. CDR3 length equals 16 residues. Per the germline V gene, CDR1 is SGHRS and CDR2 is YFSETQ. The CDR3 reads CASSLATVGTQETQYF. The CDR3 nucleotides are TGCGCCAGCAGCTTGGCCACGGTGGGAACCCAAGAGACCCAGTACTTC.

The gene calls are TRBV6-5 and TRBJ1-5; 7 bases match TRBD1. Looked up from germline, CDR1 is MNHEY and CDR2 is SVGAGI. CDR3 length: 12 residues. With 5 bases clipped from V and 7 bases from J, the junction kept 2 bases outside the gene matches. As DNA, the CDR3 is TGTGCCAGCAGTAAGACAGGGCAGCCCCAGCATTTT. Translated, it gives CASSKTGQPQHF.